A single sample gave rise to the 11 T cell receptor beta chains below, sequenced in a study of cytomegalovirus exposure and HLA in healthy donors. Assay used: immunoSEQ multiplex PCR; TCRdb lists only in-frame clones, some missing. The sample lists fewer than 60,000 clones, nearly 90% seen once, with 15% in the top ten. The sample taken for sequencing was PBMCs. The receptors derive from a woman under 30 in good health and CMV-seronegative.

The CDR3 coding sequence is TGTGCCTGGAGCCCCGGGACAAATGAGCAGTTCTTC. Protein product: CAWSPGTNEQFF. The V call is TRBV30, the J call TRBJ2-1; D may be TRBD1 (6 bases). Germline CDR1 is GTSNPN and CDR2 is SVGIG (reference sequence). This CDR3 is 12 amino acids long. V shed 3 bases and J shed 7 bases, with 10 bases lying between them.

V usage is TRBV2 and J usage is TRBJ2-1; D may be TRBD2 (5 bases). The CDR3 extends over 13 amino acids. With 8 bases removed from V and 2 bases from J, the gap between germline ends came to 10 bases. Germline loops: CDR1 SNHLY, CDR2 FYNNEI. CDR3 protein: CASRTATYNEQFF. The CDR3 coding sequence is TGTGCCAGCCGGACTGCAACCTACAATGAGCAGTTCTTC.

This rearrangement joins TRBV25-1 to TRBJ1-4; no reliable D call. V lost 1 base to trimming and J lost 7 bases, with 13 bases between them. The CDR3 is 15 residues long. In germline, CDR1 is MGHDK, CDR2 SYGVNS. As DNA, the CDR3 is TGTGCCAGCAGTGAATTTGGAGGGTTGAGTGAAAAACTGTTTTTT. This encodes CASSEFGGLSEKLFF.

The rearrangement uses TRBV19 and TRBJ2-2; TRBD1 matches 8 bases. Germline CDR1 LNHDA, CDR2 SQIVND (reference sequence). V lost 5 bases, J lost 1 base, and 24 bases stayed unmatched. The CDR3 runs 22 residues. CDR3 sequence (DNA): TGTGCCAGTAGTGGGCACAGGGGGGCGTTTTTATACAATGACGTGAACACCGGGGAGCTGTTTTTT. Its translation: CASSGHRGAFLYNDVNTGELFF. Full variable domain (remainder filled in from reference TRBV19 and TRBJ2-2): DGGITQSPKYLFRKEGQNVTLSCEQNLNHDAMYWYRQDPGQGLRLIYYSQIVNDFQKGDIAEGYSVSREKKESFPLTVTSAQKNPTAFYLCASSGHRGAFLYNDVNTGELFFGEGSRLTVL.

The chain is built from TRBV27 and TRBJ2-3; 8 bases agree with TRBD2. The length of the CDR3 is 14 residues. Trimming cost V 6 bases and J 5 bases; bases outside gene matches: 7. Looked up from germline, CDR1 is MNHEY and CDR2 is SMNVEV (reference sequence). DNA for the CDR3: TGTGCCAGCAGCAGGAGCGGGAGTGAAGATACGCAGTATTTT. This encodes CASSRSGSEDTQYF.

The chain recombines TRBV9 with TRBJ1-2; D is unclear. Trimming removed 0 bases from V and 4 bases from J, with 13 bases in between. CDR1 SGDLS and CDR2 YYNGEE come from the germline V gene. The CDR3 consists of 15 residues. The chain's CDR3 is CASSVEYGQAYGYTF. As DNA, the CDR3 is TGTGCCAGCAGCGTAGAATATGGTCAGGCCTATGGCTACACCTTC. Supplemented by reference TRBV9 and TRBJ1-2, the full variable domain reads DSGVTQTPKHLITATGQRVTLRCSPRSGDLSVYWYQQSLDQGLQFLIQYYNGEERAKGNILERFSAQQFPDLHSELNLSSLELGDSALYFCASSVEYGQAYGYTFGSGTRLTVV.

Only one count was recorded for this clone. Compared with germline, one end of the junction differs, possibly owing to a read error. The genes are TRBV7-7 and TRBJ2-5, with D maybe TRBD2 (5 bases). The CDR3 has 15 amino acids. Germline V gene data show CDR1 as SSHAT and CDR2 as FNYEAQ (reference sequence). The CDR3 protein is CASSLGGTAQETQYF. CDR3 coding DNA: TGTGCTAGCAGCTTAGGAGGTACGGCCCAAGAGACCCAGTACTTC.

The chain recombines TRBV7-9 with TRBJ2-7; TRBD1 matches 9 bases. Germline loops: CDR1 SEHNR, CDR2 FQNEAQ (reference sequence). The CDR3 sequence is 16 residues long. After removal of 5 bases from V and 5 bases from J, the junction contained 13 bases not matched to a gene. The CDR3 here is CASSLTFGTGYHEQYF. The DNA for the CDR3 is TGTGCCAGCAGCCTGACCTTTGGGACAGGGTACCACGAGCAGTACTTC. Full variable domain (outside the CDR3, taken from reference TRBV7-9 and TRBJ2-7): DTGVSQNPRHKITKRGQNVTFRCDPISEHNRLYWYRQTLGQGPEFLTYFQNEAQLEKSRLLSDRFSAERPKGSFSTLEIQRTEQGDSAMYLCASSLTFGTGYHEQYFGPGTRLTVT.

The chain employs TRBV18 and TRBJ1-5; maybe TRBD1 (6 bases). Looked up from germline, CDR1 is KGHSH and CDR2 is LQKENI. Trimming left V 6 bases short and J 5 bases short, with 17 bases between. The CDR3 contains 15 residues. CDR3 sequence: CASSRDTPGHQPQHF. The CDR3 DNA reads TGTGCCAGCTCGAGGGACACCCCAGGGCATCAGCCCCAGCATTTT.

The V gene is TRBV19, the J gene TRBJ1-5; D is unclear. Per the germline V gene, CDR1 is LNHDA and CDR2 is SQIVND (reference sequence). The CDR3 covers 15 residues. V was cut by 3 bases and J by 4 bases, with 13 bases left in between. The chain's CDR3 is CASSISWVANQPQHF. The CDR3 DNA reads as TGTGCCAGTAGTATTAGCTGGGTCGCGAATCAGCCCCAGCATTTT.

This chain connects TRBV6-6 to TRBJ2-1; D is ambiguous. The CDR3 is 14 residues long. Between the trimmed V and J ends, which lost 4 bases and 0 bases, there was a span of 7 bases. Germline V gives CDR1 MNHNY, CDR2 SVGAGI (reference sequence). CDR3 nucleotide sequence: TGTGCCAGCAGTTCTACTTTCTCCTACAATGAGCAGTTCTTC. Translating it yields CASSSTFSYNEQFF.